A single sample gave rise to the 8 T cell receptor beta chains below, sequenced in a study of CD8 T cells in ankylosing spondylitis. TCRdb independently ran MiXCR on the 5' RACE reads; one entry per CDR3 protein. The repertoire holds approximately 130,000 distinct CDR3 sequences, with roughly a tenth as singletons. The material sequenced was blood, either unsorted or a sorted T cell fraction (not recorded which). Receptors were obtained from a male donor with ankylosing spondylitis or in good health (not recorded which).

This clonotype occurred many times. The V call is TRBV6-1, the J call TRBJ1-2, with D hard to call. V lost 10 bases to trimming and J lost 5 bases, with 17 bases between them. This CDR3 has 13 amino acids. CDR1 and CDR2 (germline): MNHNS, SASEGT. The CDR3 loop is CATSPLTVYGYTF. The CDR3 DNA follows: TGTGCCACGTCGCCTTTGACCGTTTATGGCTACACCTTC.

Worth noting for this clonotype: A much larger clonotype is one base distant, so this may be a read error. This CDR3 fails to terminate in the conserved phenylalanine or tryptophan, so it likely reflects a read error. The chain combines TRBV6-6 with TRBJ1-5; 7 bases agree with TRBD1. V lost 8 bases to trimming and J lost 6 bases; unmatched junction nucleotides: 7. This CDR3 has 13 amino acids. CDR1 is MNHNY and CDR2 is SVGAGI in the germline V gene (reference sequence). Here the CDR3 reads CASSQTGSQPQHL. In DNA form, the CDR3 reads TGTGCCAGCTCTCAGACAGGGAGTCAGCCCCAGCATTTG.

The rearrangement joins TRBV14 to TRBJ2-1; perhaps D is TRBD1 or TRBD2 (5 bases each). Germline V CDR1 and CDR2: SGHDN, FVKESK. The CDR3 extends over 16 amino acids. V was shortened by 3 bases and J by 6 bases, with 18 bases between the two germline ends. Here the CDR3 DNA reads TGTGCCAGCAGCCACAGAGGGCAGGGAGTTTTCAATGAGCAGTTCTTC. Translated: CASSHRGQGVFNEQFF.

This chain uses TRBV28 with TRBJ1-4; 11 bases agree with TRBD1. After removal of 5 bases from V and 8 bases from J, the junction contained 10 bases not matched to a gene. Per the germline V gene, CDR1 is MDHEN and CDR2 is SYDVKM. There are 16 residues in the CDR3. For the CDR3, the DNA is TGTGCCAGCAGTCTGCCGCCGGGACAGGGGGACGAAAAACTGTTTTTT. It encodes CASSLPPGQGDEKLFF.

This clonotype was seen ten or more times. The CDR3 region has the DNA TGTGCCAGCAGTTACCGTCGCCTAGCGGGAGTCCCCACAGATACGCAGTATTTT. It specifies CASSYRRLAGVPTDTQYF. The J gene is TRBJ2-3, the V gene TRBV6-2 or TRBV6-3; 10 nucleotides line up with TRBD2. The CDR3 has 18 residues. Germline loops: CDR1 MNHEY, CDR2 SVGEGT. Trimming cost V 2 bases and J 2 bases; bases outside gene matches: 10.

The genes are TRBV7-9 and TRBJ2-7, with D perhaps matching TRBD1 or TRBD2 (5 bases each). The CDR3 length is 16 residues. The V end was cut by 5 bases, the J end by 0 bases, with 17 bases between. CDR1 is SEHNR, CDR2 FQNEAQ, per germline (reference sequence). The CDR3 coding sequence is TGTGCCAGCAGCCGCCTCCGGGACCGGAGCTCCTACGAGCAGTACTTC. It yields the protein CASSRLRDRSSYEQYF.

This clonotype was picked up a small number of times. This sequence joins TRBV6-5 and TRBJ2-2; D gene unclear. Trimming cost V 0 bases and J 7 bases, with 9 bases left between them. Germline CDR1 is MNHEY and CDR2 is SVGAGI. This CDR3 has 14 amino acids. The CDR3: CASSYSNGFGELFF. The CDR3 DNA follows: TGTGCCAGCAGTTACTCGAATGGGTTCGGGGAGCTGTTTTTT.

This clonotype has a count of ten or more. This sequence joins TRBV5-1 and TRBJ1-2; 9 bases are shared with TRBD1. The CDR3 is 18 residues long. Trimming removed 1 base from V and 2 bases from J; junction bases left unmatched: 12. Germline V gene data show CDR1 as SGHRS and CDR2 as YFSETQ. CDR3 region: CASSLTLSGTGLNYGYTF. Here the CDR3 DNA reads TGCGCCAGCAGCTTGACCCTATCCGGGACAGGGCTAAACTATGGCTACACCTTC.